The clone carrying this TCR beta chain was seen more than once but under ten times. As yet, its antigen is unknown. One base away lies a much larger clone, so this may be a sequencing read error. Using RNA transcripts as the source, TCR beta CDR3 regions were amplified. HTBI primers were the set used in a first-round RT-PCR of the TCR CDR3. Via MiXCR, TCRdb re-called the multiplex PCR reads, giving one row per CDR3 protein. This table has about 350,000 distinct CDR3 sequences, about a sixth appearing once. The study included ophthalmopathy patients with Clinical Activity Score at least 3, NOSPECS grade at least 4 and duration under 3 months. The data originate from a study of T cells in Graves' hyperthyroidism and ophthalmopathy. General observations from the study: Most thyroid-expanded clonotypes above 0.001 were also found in blood. A model using 13 V-J features told ophthalmopathy apart from stable hyperthyroidism.

The sequencing sample was made of blood. This clonotype was obtained from a woman aged 40 to 50 with Graves' ophthalmopathy.

CDR3 region: CSAGPGLGLYQPQHF. Here the CDR3 DNA reads TGCAGTGCTGGCCCTGGGTTAGGCCTTTATCAGCCCCAGCATTTT. The chain links TRBV20-1 to TRBJ1-5; D unclear. This CDR3 comprises 15 residues. V dropped 5 bases and J dropped 5 bases, with 19 bases sitting between them. Looked up from germline, CDR1 is DFQATT and CDR2 is SNEGSKA (reference sequence).